This TCR beta chain was recovered during a study of T-cell memory formation after mild COVID-19. Findings and limits, study-wide: Pre-infection memory held some responding clones, suggesting pre-existing cross-reactive T cells responded.

This clonotype has only a few counts. Its antigen is unknown. Germline and junction disagree at one end, which may indicate a read error. TCRdb passed the 5' RACE reads through MiXCR, listing each CDR3 protein once. The sample holds over 150,000 distinct CDR3 sequences, around 20% seen once. The CDR3 totals 12 residues. Germline CDR1 reads ENHRY; CDR2 reads SYGVKD. Material: PBMCs or a T cell subset sorted from them (not recorded which). This chain joins TRBV10-3 and TRBJ2-1; 10 bases map to TRBD1. The TCR sequence derives from a man aged 18 to 30 who had mild COVID-19 (a few samples of this study predate the infection). Cell type and time point are not known. In nucleotides, the CDR3 is TGTGCCACCGGGGACAGGGGCCACAATCTCCTTTTC. Amino acids: CATGDRGHNLLF.